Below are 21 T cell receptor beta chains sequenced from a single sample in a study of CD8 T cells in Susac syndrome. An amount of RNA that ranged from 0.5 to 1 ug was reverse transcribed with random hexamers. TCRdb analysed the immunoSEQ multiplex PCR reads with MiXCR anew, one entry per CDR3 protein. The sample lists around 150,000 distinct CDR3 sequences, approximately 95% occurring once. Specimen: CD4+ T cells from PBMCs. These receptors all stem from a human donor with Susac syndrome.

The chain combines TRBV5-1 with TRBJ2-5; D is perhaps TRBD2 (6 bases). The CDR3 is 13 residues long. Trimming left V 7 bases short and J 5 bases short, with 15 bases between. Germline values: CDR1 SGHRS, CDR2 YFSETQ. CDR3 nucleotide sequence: TGCGCCAGCGACTCAATAGGAGGGGAGACCCAGTACTTC. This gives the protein CASDSIGGETQYF.

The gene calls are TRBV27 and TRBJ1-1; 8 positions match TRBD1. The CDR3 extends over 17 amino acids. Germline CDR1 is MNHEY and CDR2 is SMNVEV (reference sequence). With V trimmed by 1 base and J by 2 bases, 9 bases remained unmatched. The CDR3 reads CASSLWTGSLRNTEAFF. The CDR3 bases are TGTGCCAGCAGTTTATGGACAGGGAGTTTAAGAAACACTGAAGCTTTCTTT.

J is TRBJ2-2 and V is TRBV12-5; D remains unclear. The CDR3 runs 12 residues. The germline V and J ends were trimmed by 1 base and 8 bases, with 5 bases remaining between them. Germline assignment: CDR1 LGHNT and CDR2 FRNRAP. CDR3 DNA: TGTGCTAGTGGTTTGGACGTTGGGGAGCTGTTTTTT. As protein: CASGLDVGELFF. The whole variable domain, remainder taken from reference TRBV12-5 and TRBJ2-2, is DARVTQTPRHKVTEMGQEVTMRCQPILGHNTVFWYRQTMMQGLELLAYFRNRAPLDDSGMPKDRFSAEMPDATLATLKIQPSEPRDSAVYFCASGLDVGELFFGEGSRLTVL.

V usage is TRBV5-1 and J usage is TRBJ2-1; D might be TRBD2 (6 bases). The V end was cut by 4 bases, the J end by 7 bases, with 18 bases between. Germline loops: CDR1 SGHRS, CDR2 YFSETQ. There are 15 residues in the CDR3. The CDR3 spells CASSPQGDSMNEQFF. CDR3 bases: TGCGCCAGCAGCCCCCAAGGGGACTCCATGAATGAGCAGTTCTTC.

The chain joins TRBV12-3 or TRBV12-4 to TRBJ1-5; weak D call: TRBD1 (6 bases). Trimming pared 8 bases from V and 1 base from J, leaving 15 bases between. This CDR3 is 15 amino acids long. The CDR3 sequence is CASSPGRGSNQPQHF. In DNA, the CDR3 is TGTGCCAGCTCACCCGGCAGGGGAAGCAATCAGCCCCAGCATTTT.

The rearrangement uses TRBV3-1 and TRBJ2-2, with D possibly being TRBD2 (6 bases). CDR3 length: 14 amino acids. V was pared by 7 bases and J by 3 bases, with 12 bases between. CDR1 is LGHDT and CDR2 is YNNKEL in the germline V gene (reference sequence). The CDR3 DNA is TGTGCCAGCACCGGGACTCGATACACCGGGGAGCTGTTTTTT. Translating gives CASTGTRYTGELFF.

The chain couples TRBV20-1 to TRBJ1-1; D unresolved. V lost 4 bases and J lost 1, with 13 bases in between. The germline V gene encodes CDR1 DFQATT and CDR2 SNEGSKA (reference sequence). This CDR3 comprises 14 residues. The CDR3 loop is CSAIEDGTNTEAFF. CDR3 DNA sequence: TGCAGTGCTATAGAGGACGGAACGAACACTGAAGCTTTCTTT.

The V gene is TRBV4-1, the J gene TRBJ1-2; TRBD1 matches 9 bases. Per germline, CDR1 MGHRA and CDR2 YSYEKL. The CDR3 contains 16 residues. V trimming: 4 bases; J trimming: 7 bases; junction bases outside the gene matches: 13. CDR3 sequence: CASSRSISQGASGYTF. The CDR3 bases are TGCGCCAGCAGCCGGAGTATATCACAGGGGGCATCTGGCTACACCTTC.

CDR3 region: CASSESGAPTGELFF. CDR3 DNA sequence: TGTGCCAGCAGTGAGTCAGGGGCGCCCACCGGGGAGCTGTTTTTT. V usage is TRBV2 and J usage is TRBJ2-2; perhaps TRBD1 as D (6 bases). Trimming removed 3 bases at V and 4 bases at J, with 12 bases between. Germline values: CDR1 SNHLY, CDR2 FYNNEI. The CDR3 runs 15 residues. Full variable domain (outside the CDR3, taken from reference TRBV2 and TRBJ2-2): EPEVTQTPSHQVTQMGQEVILRCVPISNHLYFYWYRQILGQKVEFLVSFYNNEISEKSEIFDDQFSVERPDGSNFTLKIRSTKLEDSAMYFCASSESGAPTGELFFGEGSRLTVL.

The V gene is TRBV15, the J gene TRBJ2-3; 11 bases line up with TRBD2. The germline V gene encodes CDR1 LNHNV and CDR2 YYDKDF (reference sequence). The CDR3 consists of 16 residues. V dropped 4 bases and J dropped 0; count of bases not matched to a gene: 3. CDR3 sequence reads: CATSTRLAGSTDTQYF. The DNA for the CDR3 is TGTGCCACCAGCACCAGACTAGCGGGAAGCACAGATACGCAGTATTTT.

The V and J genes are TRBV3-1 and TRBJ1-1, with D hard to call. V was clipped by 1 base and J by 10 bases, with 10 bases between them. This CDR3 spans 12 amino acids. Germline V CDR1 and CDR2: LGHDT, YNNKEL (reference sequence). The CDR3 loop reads CASSQGLRGAFF. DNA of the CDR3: TGTGCCAGCAGCCAAGGGCTGAGAGGAGCTTTCTTT.

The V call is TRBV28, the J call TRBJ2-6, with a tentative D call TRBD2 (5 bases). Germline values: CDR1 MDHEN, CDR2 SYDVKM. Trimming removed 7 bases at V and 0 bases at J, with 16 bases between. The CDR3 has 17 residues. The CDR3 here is CASTGRKGRSGANVLTF. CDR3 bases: TGTGCCAGCACGGGAAGAAAAGGCCGCTCTGGGGCCAACGTCCTGACTTTC.

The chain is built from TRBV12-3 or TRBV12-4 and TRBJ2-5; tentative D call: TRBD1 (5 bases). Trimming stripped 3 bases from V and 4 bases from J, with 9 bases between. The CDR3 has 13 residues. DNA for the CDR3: TGTGCCAGCAGTTTCTGGGGCGGAGAGACCCAGTACTTC. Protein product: CASSFWGGETQYF.

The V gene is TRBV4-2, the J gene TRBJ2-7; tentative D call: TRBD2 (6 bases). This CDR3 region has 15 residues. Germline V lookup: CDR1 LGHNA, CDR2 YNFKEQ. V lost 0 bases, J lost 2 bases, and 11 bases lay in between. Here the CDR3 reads CASSQEKAGPYEQYF. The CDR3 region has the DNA TGTGCCAGCAGCCAAGAGAAGGCGGGACCCTACGAGCAGTACTTC.

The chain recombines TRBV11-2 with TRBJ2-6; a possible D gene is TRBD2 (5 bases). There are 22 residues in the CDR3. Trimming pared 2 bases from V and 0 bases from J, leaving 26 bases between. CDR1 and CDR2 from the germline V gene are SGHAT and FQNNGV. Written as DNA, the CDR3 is TGTGCCAGCAGCTTAAGGGCAGGCCCGGGGAACGCGATAAGCTCTGGGGCCAACGTCCTGACTTTC. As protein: CASSLRAGPGNAISSGANVLTF. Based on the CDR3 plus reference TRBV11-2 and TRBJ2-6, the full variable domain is EAGVAQSPRYKIIEKRQSVAFWCNPISGHATLYWYQQILGQGPKLLIQFQNNGVVDDSQLPKDRFSAERLKGVDSTLKIQPAKLEDSAVYLCASSLRAGPGNAISSGANVLTFGAGSRLTVL.

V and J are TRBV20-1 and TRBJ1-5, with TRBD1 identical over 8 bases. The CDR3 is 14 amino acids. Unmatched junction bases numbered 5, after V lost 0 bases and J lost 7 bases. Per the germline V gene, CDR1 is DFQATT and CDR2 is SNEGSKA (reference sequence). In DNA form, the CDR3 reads TGCAGTGCTAGAGATCGGGCAGGGGGCCAGCCCCAGCATTTT. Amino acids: CSARDRAGGQPQHF.

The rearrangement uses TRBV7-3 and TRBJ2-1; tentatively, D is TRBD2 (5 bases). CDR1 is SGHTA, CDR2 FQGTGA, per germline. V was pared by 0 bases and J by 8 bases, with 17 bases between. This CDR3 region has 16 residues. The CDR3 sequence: CASSLTISASSHEQFF. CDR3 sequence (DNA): TGTGCCAGCAGCTTAACGATTTCCGCTAGCAGCCATGAGCAGTTCTTC.

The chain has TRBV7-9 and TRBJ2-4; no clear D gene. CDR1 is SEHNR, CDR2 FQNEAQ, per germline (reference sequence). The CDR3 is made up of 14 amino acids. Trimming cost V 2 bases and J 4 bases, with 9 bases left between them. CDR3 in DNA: TGTGCCAGCAGCTTATGGGAATTGAAAAACATTCAGTACTTC. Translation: CASSLWELKNIQYF.

CDR3 region: CSAERNTGELFF. CDR3 sequence (DNA): TGCAGCGCCGAACGGAACACCGGGGAGCTGTTTTTT. This chain connects TRBV29-1 to TRBJ2-2; D gene ambiguous. CDR1 and CDR2 from the germline V gene are SQVTM and ANQGSEA. Trimming shortened V by 7 bases and J by 1 base, and 7 bases separated the two germline ends. The CDR3 covers 12 residues.

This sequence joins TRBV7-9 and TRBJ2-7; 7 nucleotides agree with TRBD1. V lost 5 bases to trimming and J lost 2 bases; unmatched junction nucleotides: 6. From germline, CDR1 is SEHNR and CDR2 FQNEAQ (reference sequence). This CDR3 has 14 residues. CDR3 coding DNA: TGTGCCAGCAGCGCAAGGACAGGAACCTACGAGCAGTACTTC. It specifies CASSARTGTYEQYF.

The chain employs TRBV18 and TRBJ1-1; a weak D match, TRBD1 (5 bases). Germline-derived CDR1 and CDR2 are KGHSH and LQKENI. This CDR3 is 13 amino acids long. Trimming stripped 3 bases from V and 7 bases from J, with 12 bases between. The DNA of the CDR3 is TGTGCCAGCTCACCGCCGCCGGGACTTGAAGCTTTCTTT. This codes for CASSPPPGLEAFF.